Following are 8 T cell receptor beta chains from one sample sequenced in a study of shared clonotypes between healthy human individuals. TCRdb keeps only in-frame clones here, not all; method: immunoSEQ multiplex PCR. The sample records some 2,100,000 clones, 95% being singletons. Sequencing used naive CD4+ T cells sorted from blood. As to subset: CD45RA+ positively selected. The receptors stem from a man younger than 30 in good health.

V and J are TRBV2 and TRBJ2-1, with a possible D match to TRBD1 (5 bases). Germline CDR1 reads SNHLY; CDR2 reads FYNNEI. The ends were cut back, 2 bases at V and 6 bases at J, with 17 bases in the middle. The CDR3 extends over 16 amino acids. The CDR3 spells CASSEQRQGARNEQFF. For the CDR3, the DNA is TGTGCCAGCAGTGAACAACGTCAGGGTGCACGCAATGAGCAGTTCTTC.

The V gene is TRBV18, the J gene TRBJ2-3; no reliable D call. This CDR3 contains 13 residues. V lost 0 bases, J lost 6 bases, and 7 bases lay in between. Germline CDR1 KGHSH, CDR2 LQKENI. The CDR3 loop reads CASSPPSEDTQYF. CDR3 nucleotide sequence: TGTGCCAGCTCACCACCGTCCGAGGATACGCAGTATTTT. Looking up the rest from reference TRBV18 and TRBJ2-3 gives the full variable domain: NAGVMQNPRHLVRRRGQEARLRCSPMKGHSHVYWYRQLPEEGLKFMVYLQKENIIDESGMPKERFSAEFPKEGPSILRIQQVVRGDSAAYFCASSPPSEDTQYFGPGTRLTVL.

J is TRBJ2-5 and V is TRBV30; D is unresolved. TRBJ2-7 explains the end of the DNA better; the J call may be wrong. The length of the CDR3 is 11 residues. Germline assignment: CDR1 GTSNPN and CDR2 SVGIG (reference sequence). The CDR3 spells CAWARSYEQYF. The CDR3 DNA follows: TGTGCCTGGGCGCGATCCTACGAGCAGTACTTC.

The chain joins TRBV5-1 to TRBJ1-5, with a tentative D call TRBD1 (5 bases). With 4 bases removed from V and 7 bases from J, the gap between germline ends came to 12 bases. This CDR3 comprises 13 residues. The germline V gene has CDR1 SGHRS and CDR2 YFSETQ. The CDR3 DNA is TGCGCCAGCAGCAGGGGACTAGGCCAGCCCCAGCATTTT. It translates to CASSRGLGQPQHF.

The V and J genes are TRBV2 and TRBJ2-7; TRBD2 aligns across 7 bases. Germline-derived CDR1 and CDR2 are SNHLY and FYNNEI. After removal of 8 bases from V and 3 bases from J, the junction contained 10 bases not matched to a gene. The CDR3 totals 14 residues. CDR3 coding DNA: TGTGCCAGCTCCAGGGAGGGAAAAGGCTACGAGCAGTACTTC. Its translation: CASSREGKGYEQYF.

This clone occurred once. V is TRBV5-1 and J is TRBJ2-5, with a tentative D call TRBD1 (5 bases). CDR1 and CDR2 (germline): SGHRS, YFSETQ. Between the trimmed V and J ends, which lost 3 bases and 2 bases, there was a span of 11 bases. This CDR3 region has 14 residues. In DNA, the CDR3 is TGCGCCAGCAGCTCACAGGTCGGTCAAGAGACCCAGTACTTC. Amino acids: CASSSQVGQETQYF. The full variable domain, with the rest looked up from reference TRBV5-1 and TRBJ2-5, is KAGVTQTPRYLIKTRGQQVTLSCSPISGHRSVSWYQQTPGQGLQFLFEYFSETQRNKGNFPGRFSGRQFSNSRSEMNVSTLELGDSALYLCASSSQVGQETQYFGPGTRLLVL.

This sequence joins TRBV7-2 and TRBJ1-1; D is uncertain. The length of the CDR3 is 16 residues. The germline V gene encodes CDR1 SGHTA and CDR2 FQGNSA. V was pared by 1 base and J by 3 bases, with 15 bases between. The CDR3 region is CASSLVEVLGDTEAFF. DNA of the CDR3: TGTGCCAGCAGCTTAGTGGAGGTGCTTGGGGACACTGAAGCTTTCTTT.

The rearrangement joins TRBV28 to TRBJ1-5, with unresolved D. Trimming pared 8 bases from V and 5 bases from J, leaving 13 bases between. The CDR3 is 13 residues long. The V gene's germline CDR1 is MDHEN and CDR2 SYDVKM. CDR3 in amino acids: CASDRRRDQPQHF. CDR3 DNA: TGTGCCAGCGATCGTCGTAGGGATCAGCCCCAGCATTTT.